The 11 T cell receptor beta chains in this list originate from one sample, sequenced in a study of blood T cell repertoires in COVID-19. Assay used: immunoSEQ multiplex PCR; TCRdb lists only in-frame clones, some missing. The sample lists 100,000 to 140,000 clones; 80% to 85% were seen once. Sequencing used peripheral blood. The receptor source for this set is a man in his 70s with acute or convalescent COVID-19.

This chain links TRBV7-6 with TRBJ1-5, with D possibly being TRBD1 (5 bases). Germline CDR1 reads SGHVS; CDR2 reads FNYEAQ. The CDR3 covers 16 residues. V gave up 1 base and J gave up 7 bases, with 17 bases separating them. The CDR3 reads CASSLESGGVVQPQHF. The CDR3 region has the DNA TGTGCCAGCAGCTTAGAGTCAGGAGGGGTGGTGCAGCCCCAGCATTTT.

The V gene is TRBV7-9, the J gene TRBJ2-7, with unresolved D. The CDR3 has 12 amino acids. The germline V gene encodes CDR1 SEHNR and CDR2 FQNEAQ (reference sequence). Trimming took 4 bases from V and 4 from J, leaving 8 bases between them. The CDR3 sequence: CASSSPVYEQYF. The DNA of the CDR3 is TGTGCCAGCAGCTCCCCCGTGTACGAGCAGTACTTC. Combining the CDR3 with reference TRBV7-9 and TRBJ2-7 gives the whole variable domain DTGVSQNPRHKITKRGQNVTFRCDPISEHNRLYWYRQTLGQGPEFLTYFQNEAQLEKSRLLSDRFSAERPKGSFSTLEIQRTEQGDSAMYLCASSSPVYEQYFGPGTRLTVT.

Here the CDR3 reads CASTGQDQETQYF. The CDR3 coding sequence is TGCGCCAGCACCGGACAGGACCAAGAGACCCAGTACTTC. The V call is TRBV5-1, the J call TRBJ2-5, with 7 bases identical to TRBD1. The CDR3 is 13 residues long. Germline V gene sequence: CDR1 SGHRS, CDR2 YFSETQ. J lost 0 bases, V lost 6 bases, and 2 bases had no gene match.

Details on this clone: Additional DNA sequences in this sample encode the identical CDR3. CDR3 protein: CASSVDSLNTEAFF. CDR3 coding DNA: TGTGCCAGCAGCGTGGACAGCCTGAACACTGAAGCTTTCTTT. The chain has TRBV5-4 and TRBJ1-1, with TRBD1 as a possible D gene (6 bases). Germline V lookup: CDR1 SGHNT, CDR2 YYREEE (reference sequence). V gave up 4 bases and J gave up 0 bases, with 10 bases separating them. CDR3 size: 14 residues.

This chain uses TRBV6-5 with TRBJ2-7; D gene uncertain. Germline V gene lookup returns CDR1 MNHEY and CDR2 SVGAGI. The ends were cut back, 4 bases at V and 5 bases at J, with 3 bases in the middle. This CDR3 region has 10 residues. The CDR3 region has the DNA TGTGCCAGCAGTTCAGACGAGCAGTACTTC. Protein product: CASSSDEQYF.

This rearrangement joins TRBV6-2 or TRBV6-3 to TRBJ2-1, with TRBD2 matching over 10 bases. This CDR3 contains 16 residues. Germline trimming cut 5 bases from V and 6 bases from J; bases unmatched to any gene: 10. Germline values: CDR1 MNHEY, CDR2 SVGEGT. The CDR3 here is CASSPWGAGGPNEQFF. CDR3 nucleotide sequence: TGTGCCAGCAGTCCCTGGGGAGCGGGGGGGCCCAATGAGCAGTTCTTC.

This clone turned up a few times. The V call is TRBV2, the J call TRBJ1-5; no reliable D call. Trimming took 2 bases from V and 3 from J, leaving 11 bases between them. CDR1 and CDR2 from the germline V gene are SNHLY and FYNNEI. CDR3 length equals 15 residues. The CDR3 DNA follows: TGTGCCAGCAGTGAAAATCGAGGGCTCAATCAGCCCCAGCATTTT. This translates into CASSENRGLNQPQHF.

The rearrangement joins TRBV9 to TRBJ1-1; D is possibly TRBD1 (6 bases). Between the trimmed V and J ends, which lost 4 bases and 1 base, there was a span of 11 bases. The length of the CDR3 is 14 residues. The germline gives CDR1 SGDLS, CDR2 YYNGEE. As DNA, the CDR3 is TGTGCCAGCAGCCTTCGGACAGAGAACACTGAAGCTTTCTTT. It translates to CASSLRTENTEAFF. Supplemented by reference TRBV9 and TRBJ1-1, the full variable domain reads DSGVTQTPKHLITATGQRVTLRCSPRSGDLSVYWYQQSLDQGLQFLIQYYNGEERAKGNILERFSAQQFPDLHSELNLSSLELGDSALYFCASSLRTENTEAFFGQGTRLTVV.

V and J are TRBV19 and TRBJ1-1; 9 bases line up with TRBD1. The CDR3 totals 14 residues. V was pared by 5 bases and J by 5 bases, with 6 bases of the junction left unmatched. Germline V CDR1 and CDR2: LNHDA, SQIVND (reference sequence). Here the CDR3 reads CASSWDRVRTEAFF. Here the CDR3 DNA reads TGTGCCAGTAGTTGGGACAGGGTGAGGACTGAAGCTTTCTTT. The complete variable domain, with remaining parts taken from reference TRBV19 and TRBJ1-1, reads DGGITQSPKYLFRKEGQNVTLSCEQNLNHDAMYWYRQDPGQGLRLIYYSQIVNDFQKGDIAEGYSVSREKKESFPLTVTSAQKNPTAFYLCASSWDRVRTEAFFGQGTRLTVV.

The chain is built from TRBV27 and TRBJ1-6, with TRBD1 matching over 7 bases. Germline loops: CDR1 MNHEY, CDR2 SMNVEV (reference sequence). The CDR3 loop spans 14 amino acids. The ends lost 4 bases at V and 5 bases at J; junction bases unmatched: 2. For the CDR3, the DNA is TGTGCCAGCAGTTCGACAGGGAATAATTCACCCCTCCACTTT. It codes for CASSSTGNNSPLHF.

The J gene is TRBJ2-2, the V gene TRBV7-2; 8 nucleotides match TRBD1. With 6 bases clipped from V and 3 bases from J, the junction kept 9 bases outside the gene matches. The CDR3 has 16 amino acids. Germline values: CDR1 SGHTA, CDR2 FQGNSA. CDR3 in amino acids: CASRLTGASDTGELFF. CDR3 bases: TGTGCCAGCAGGTTGACAGGGGCTTCCGACACCGGGGAGCTGTTTTTT.